This TCR beta chain was captured in a study of T cells in Graves' hyperthyroidism and ophthalmopathy (dated by TCRdb to between 2018 and 2021). Background on the whole study: Peripheral blood samples were taken at initial diagnosis, before any treatment was given. After blood sampling, hyperthyroidism patients were treated with methimazole at a starting dose of 30 mg daily, and ophthalmopathy patients were treated with high-dose intravenous methylprednisolone. The 75 to 100 discovery patients were randomly divided into training and test sets at a 7:3 ratio. The study also compared thyroid tissue and blood T-cell repertoires from a handful of Graves' hyperthyroidism patients. Prospective prediction of ophthalmopathy was tested in an independent validation cohort consisting of 18 to 20 hyperthyroidism patients and 15 to 17 patients who later progressed to ophthalmopathy. To identify TCR V-J signatures that set the groups apart, the researchers used a discovery cohort of 95 to 100 patients, made up of under 45 with Graves' ophthalmopathy and around 58 with stable Graves' hyperthyroidism. The paper describes TCR Vbeta CDR3 sequencing of fewer than 150 peripheral blood samples, made up of 43 ophthalmopathy patients, 70 to 75 hyperthyroidism patients and about 17 progressor patients.

The TCR beta CDR3 regions were amplified from the RNA transcripts. The TCR CDR3 was subjected to a first round of RT-PCR using the HTBI primer set and the Qiagen OneStep RT-PCR kit. A second multiplex PCR round built the libraries, followed by size selection and purification. The libraries were sequenced on an Illumina HiSeq2000 using paired-end 100 bp reads. Regarding the original processing steps: SOAPnuke was used to process the raw data, removing reads that contained adapters or uncalled bases, had a mean Phred below 15, or lacked an exact match to the constant primer or identifier. COPE v1.2.5 was used to merge the high-quality paired reads, and each unique nucleotide sequence was defined as a clonotype. MiTCR v1.1 was used to align clonotypes to the IMGT TRBV, TRBD and TRBJ reference segments. The analysis was restricted to V-J combinations with a frequency above 0.0001, which together covered 99% to 99.2% of the repertoires. The TCS score was defined as the ratio of F50 (clonal expansion) to E x V (chaos), calculated using BLOSUM62-based TCRdist between CDR3 peptides within each V-J. Welch's t-statistics and random forest reduced approximately 520 V-J features to fewer than 15, which were used in a naive Bayes classifier (R e1071). Thyroid-blood repertoire similarity was quantified with the Morisita-Horn index. TCRdb applied fastp at Q25 and MiXCR to the public reads, then kept only in-frame beta chains. Rows are combined by CDR3 protein, so each entry shows the most common genes and DNA. TCRdb, not the original authors, processed these V and J calls. Recorded for this sample are about 840,000 distinct CDR3 sequences; roughly 40% of them occurred a single time. The ten largest clones take up 7% to 10% of the sample.

The investigation overall reported the following: In validation, the model predicted progression to ophthalmopathy with approximately 69% sensitivity and 72% to 85% specificity, a median of approximately 6.5 months before onset. No statistical method was used to fix the sample size in advance, and group allocation was not hidden from the investigators. Most expanded thyroid clonotypes (frequency above 0.001) were also detected in blood, a finding suggesting that blood repertoires may reflect thyroid immune responses. Ophthalmopathy was separated from stable hyperthyroidism by a 13 V-J signature model, with approximately 90% sensitivity and approximately 81% specificity obtained in cross-validation and 80%/75% obtained in testing.

Notes on this clonotype: The antigen this receptor binds is unknown. The record has no base qualities; no much larger clone is one base away.

V is pruned by 4 bases and J by 4 bases, leaving 3 bases of the junction without a gene match. The germline V gene yields SGHRS for CDR1 and YFSETQ for CDR2. From its cysteine to its phenylalanine, the CDR3 spans 13 amino acids. The retained sequence is limited to the CDR3, 39 bases, with the frame set at the first base. Graves' hyperthyroidism was defined as stable when no progression to ophthalmopathy occurred over 18 months of follow-up. The hyperthyroidism patients were between 18 and 65 years old and newly diagnosed, with a disease duration of less than 2 months. Any patient with an uncontrolled infection, another autoimmune disease, pregnancy or lactation was excluded. Diagnoses relied on clinical symptoms, serum thyroxine and TRAb, thyroid ultrasound and orbital computed tomography. PBMCs were isolated from more than 8 ml of fresh peripheral blood by Ficoll-Paque density gradient centrifugation. Total RNA was extracted with Trizol reagent, and quality was checked on an Agilent 2100 Bioanalyzer.

The receptor chain draws on TRBV5-1 and TRBJ1-1, with TRBD1 identical over 8 junction bases. Sequencing input: blood. This receptor was taken from a man aged 18 to 30 with Graves' hyperthyroidism. The nucleotide sequence is given as TGCGCCAGCAGCGTTCAGGGGGCCACTGAAGCTTTCTTT. Its coded protein is CASSVQGATEAFF.